This TCR beta chain was sequenced during a study of blood T cell repertoires in COVID-19. On the study more broadly: Collection of acute and convalescent COVID-19 samples took place in the United States, Italy and Spain. The cDNA or gDNA used as material had been derived from T cells, B-cell-depleted T cells, or PBMCs.

This CDR3 has 13 residues. With 6 bases removed from V and 3 bases from J, the gap between germline ends came to 11 bases. Germline values: CDR1 WNHNN, CDR2 SYGVQD (reference sequence). As handled by the study authors: From reference gene primer amplification, estimates of nucleated cell counts were derived. Assay used: immunoSEQ multiplex PCR; TCRdb lists only in-frame clones, some missing. For V, J and clone size, that table is used; D and trimming come from the DNA. The sample has roughly 120,000 clones, over 75% seen once. V gene TRBV10-1 combines with J gene TRBJ1-2, with D hard to call. This receptor was obtained from a human donor with active COVID-19. The donor label of this sample is uncertain. Sequencing was performed on peripheral blood. CDR3 in DNA: TGCGCCAGCAGGAGAACAGATTACTATGGCTACACCTTC. This encodes CASRRTDYYGYTF.